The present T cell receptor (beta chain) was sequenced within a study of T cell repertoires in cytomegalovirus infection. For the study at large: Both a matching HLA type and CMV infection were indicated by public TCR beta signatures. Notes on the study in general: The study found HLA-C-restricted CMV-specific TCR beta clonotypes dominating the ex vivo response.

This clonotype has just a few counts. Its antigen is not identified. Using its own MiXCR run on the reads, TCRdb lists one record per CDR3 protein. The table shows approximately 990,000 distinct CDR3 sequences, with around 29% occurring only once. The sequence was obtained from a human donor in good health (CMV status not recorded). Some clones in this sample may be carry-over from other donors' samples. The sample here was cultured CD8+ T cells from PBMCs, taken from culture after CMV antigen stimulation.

The chain's CDR3 is CASSQGVRAGSTDTQYF. The CDR3 nucleotides are TGTGCCAGCAGTCAGGGGGTAAGAGCGGGATCCACAGATACGCAGTATTTT. The chain links TRBV5-4 to TRBJ2-3; the D gene could be TRBD1 or TRBD2 (7 bases each). The CDR3 is made up of 17 amino acids. V lost 5 bases and J 2 bases, leaving 21 bases between the germline ends. In germline, CDR1 is SGHNT, CDR2 YYREEE (reference sequence).